The source of this T cell receptor beta chain is a study of response to subunit inactivated influenza vaccine. Whole-study findings and limits: Only a handful of new T cells, the authors suggested, are recruited with each seasonal influenza vaccination.

TCRdb re-called the RT-PCR reads with MiXCR, one entry per CDR3 protein. Found here are about 570,000 distinct CDR3 sequences, 11% of them singletons; the top ten hold approximately 10%. This clonotype was picked up many times. Its antigen is still unknown. Germline V gene data show CDR1 as SQVTM and CDR2 as ANQGSEA. This CDR3 region has 14 residues. The V gene end was trimmed by 4 bases and the J gene end by 0 bases; junction bases not matched to a gene: 5. The same specimen was also included in a second study, on T cells expressing NK-cell markers. That study adds: What made the TCR beta cDNA was 5'RACE template switching with UMIs. With respect to HCMV, seven of the eight sequenced donors were seropositive, and one was seronegative. About six donors showed dominant NKG2C+ clonotypes comprising roughly 1.0-7.0% of their CD8+ T cells. For a few donors, these clonotypes were likewise the leading ones in the CD3+CD56-NKG2C+ fraction.

The source is a man in his fifties who received an inactivated influenza vaccine. The sample in question was PBMCs from blood, obtained on the day of vaccination. This chain links TRBV29-1 with TRBJ2-7, with TRBD2 matching 8 bases. CDR3 coding DNA: TGCAGCGTTGCCCCCAGCGGGGGCTCCTACGAGCAGTACTTC. Translated: CSVAPSGGSYEQYF.